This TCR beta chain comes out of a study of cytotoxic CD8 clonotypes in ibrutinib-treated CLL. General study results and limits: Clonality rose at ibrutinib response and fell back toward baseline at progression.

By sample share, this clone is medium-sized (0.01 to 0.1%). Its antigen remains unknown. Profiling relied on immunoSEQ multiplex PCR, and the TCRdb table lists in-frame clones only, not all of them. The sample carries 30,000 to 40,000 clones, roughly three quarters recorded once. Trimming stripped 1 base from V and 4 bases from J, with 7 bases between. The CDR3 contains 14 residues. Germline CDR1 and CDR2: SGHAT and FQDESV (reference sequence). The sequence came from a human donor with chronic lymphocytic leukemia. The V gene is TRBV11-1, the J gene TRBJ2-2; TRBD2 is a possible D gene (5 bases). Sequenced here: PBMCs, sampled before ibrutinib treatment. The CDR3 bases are TGTGCCAGCAGCTTAGTTGGGAGCACCGGGGAGCTGTTTTTT. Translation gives CASSLVGSTGELFF.